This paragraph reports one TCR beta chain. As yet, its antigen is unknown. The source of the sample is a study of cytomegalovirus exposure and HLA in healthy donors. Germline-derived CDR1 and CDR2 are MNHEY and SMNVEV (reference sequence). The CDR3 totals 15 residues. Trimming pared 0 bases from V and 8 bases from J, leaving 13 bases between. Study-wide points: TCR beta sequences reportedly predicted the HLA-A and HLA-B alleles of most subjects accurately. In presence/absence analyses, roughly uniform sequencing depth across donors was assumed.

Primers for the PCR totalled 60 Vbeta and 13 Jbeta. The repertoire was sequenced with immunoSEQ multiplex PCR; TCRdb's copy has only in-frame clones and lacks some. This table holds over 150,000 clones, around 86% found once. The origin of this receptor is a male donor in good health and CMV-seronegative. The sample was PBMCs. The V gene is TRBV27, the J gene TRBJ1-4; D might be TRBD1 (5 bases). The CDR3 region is CASSLSPGGREKLFF. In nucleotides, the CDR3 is TGTGCCAGCAGTTTATCGCCGGGGGGTAGGGAAAAACTGTTTTTT. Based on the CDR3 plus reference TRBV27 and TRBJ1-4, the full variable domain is EAQVTQNPRYLITVTGKKLTVTCSQNMNHEYMSWYRQDPGLGLRQIYYSMNVEVTDKGDVPEGYKVSRKEKRNFPLILESPSPNQTSLYFCASSLSPGGREKLFFGSGTQLSVL.